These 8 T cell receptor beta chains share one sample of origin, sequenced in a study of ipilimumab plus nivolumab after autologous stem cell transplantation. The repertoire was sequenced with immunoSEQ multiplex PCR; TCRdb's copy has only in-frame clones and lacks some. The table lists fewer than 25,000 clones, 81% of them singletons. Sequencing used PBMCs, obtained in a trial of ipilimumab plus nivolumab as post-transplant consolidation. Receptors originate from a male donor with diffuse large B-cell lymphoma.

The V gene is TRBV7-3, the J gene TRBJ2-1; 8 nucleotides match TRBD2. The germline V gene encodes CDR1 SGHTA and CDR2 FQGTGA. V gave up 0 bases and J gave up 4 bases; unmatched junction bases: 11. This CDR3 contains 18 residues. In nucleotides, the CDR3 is TGTGCCAGCAGCTTAACGGCGGGGGGACTCCACGAGTACAATGAGCAGTTCTTC. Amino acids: CASSLTAGGLHEYNEQFF.

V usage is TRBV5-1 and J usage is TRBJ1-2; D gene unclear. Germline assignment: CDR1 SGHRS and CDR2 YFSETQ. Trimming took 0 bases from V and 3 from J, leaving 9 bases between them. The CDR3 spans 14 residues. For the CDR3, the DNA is TGCGCCAGCAGCTTGGATGGAGGATACTATGGCTACACCTTC. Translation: CASSLDGGYYGYTF.

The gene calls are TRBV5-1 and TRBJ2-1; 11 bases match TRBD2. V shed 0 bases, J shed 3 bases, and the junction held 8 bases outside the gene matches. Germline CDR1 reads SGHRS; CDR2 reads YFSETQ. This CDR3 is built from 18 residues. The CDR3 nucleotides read TGCGCCAGCAGCTTGGCCGGCGGGACTAGCGGTCACTACAATGAGCAGTTCTTC. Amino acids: CASSLAGGTSGHYNEQFF. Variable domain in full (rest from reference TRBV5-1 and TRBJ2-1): KAGVTQTPRYLIKTRGQQVTLSCSPISGHRSVSWYQQTPGQGLQFLFEYFSETQRNKGNFPGRFSGRQFSNSRSEMNVSTLELGDSALYLCASSLAGGTSGHYNEQFFGPGTRLTVL.

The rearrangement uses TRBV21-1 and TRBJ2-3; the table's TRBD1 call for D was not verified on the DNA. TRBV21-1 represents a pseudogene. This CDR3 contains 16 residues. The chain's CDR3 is CASSKGRDNRTDTQYF. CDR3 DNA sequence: TGTGCCAGCAGCAAAGGTCGGGACAACCGCACAGATACGCAGTATTTT.

The chain's CDR3 is CASSHDRTTEAFF. The CDR3 bases are TGTGCCAGCAGCCACGACAGGACGACTGAAGCTTTCTTT. The V gene is TRBV5-6, the J gene TRBJ1-1; TRBD1 is a possible D gene (6 bases). This CDR3 contains 13 residues. Germline CDR1 and CDR2: SGHDT and YYEEEE. V lost 4 bases and J lost 5, with 12 bases in between.

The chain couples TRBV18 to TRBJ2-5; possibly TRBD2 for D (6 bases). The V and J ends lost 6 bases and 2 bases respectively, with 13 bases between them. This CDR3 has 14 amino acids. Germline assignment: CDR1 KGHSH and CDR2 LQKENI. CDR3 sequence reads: CASSRRESQETQYF. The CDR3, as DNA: TGTGCCAGCTCCCGCCGGGAGTCTCAAGAGACCCAGTACTTC.

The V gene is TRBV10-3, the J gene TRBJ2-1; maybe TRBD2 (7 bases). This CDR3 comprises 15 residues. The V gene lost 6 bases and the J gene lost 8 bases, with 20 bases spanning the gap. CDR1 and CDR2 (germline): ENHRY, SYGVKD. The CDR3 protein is CAISTGSLAGDEQFF. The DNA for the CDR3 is TGTGCCATCAGCACAGGGTCTCTCGCGGGGGATGAGCAGTTCTTC.

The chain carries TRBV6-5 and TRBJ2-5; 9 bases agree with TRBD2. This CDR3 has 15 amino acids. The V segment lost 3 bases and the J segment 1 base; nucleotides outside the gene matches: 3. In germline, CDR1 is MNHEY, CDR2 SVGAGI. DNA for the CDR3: TGTGCCAGCAGTTATCTAGCGGGGACCCAAGAGACCCAGTACTTC. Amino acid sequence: CASSYLAGTQETQYF.